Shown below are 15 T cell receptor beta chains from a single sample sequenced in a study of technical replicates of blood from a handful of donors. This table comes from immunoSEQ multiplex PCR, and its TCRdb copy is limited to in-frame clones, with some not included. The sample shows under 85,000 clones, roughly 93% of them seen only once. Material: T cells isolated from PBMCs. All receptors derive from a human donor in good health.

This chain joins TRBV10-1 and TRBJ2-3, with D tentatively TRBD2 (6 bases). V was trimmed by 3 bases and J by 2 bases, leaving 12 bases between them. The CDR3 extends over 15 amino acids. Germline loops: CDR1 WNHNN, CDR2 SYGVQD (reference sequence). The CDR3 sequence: CASSDRESPTDTQYF. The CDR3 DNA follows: TGCGCCAGCAGTGACCGGGAGTCCCCCACAGATACGCAGTATTTT.

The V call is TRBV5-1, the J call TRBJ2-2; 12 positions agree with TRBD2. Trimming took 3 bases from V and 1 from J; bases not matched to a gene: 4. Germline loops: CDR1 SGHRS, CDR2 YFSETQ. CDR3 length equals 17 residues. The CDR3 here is CASSSGLAGLNTGELFF. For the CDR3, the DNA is TGCGCCAGCAGCTCTGGACTAGCGGGGCTGAACACCGGGGAGCTGTTTTTT.

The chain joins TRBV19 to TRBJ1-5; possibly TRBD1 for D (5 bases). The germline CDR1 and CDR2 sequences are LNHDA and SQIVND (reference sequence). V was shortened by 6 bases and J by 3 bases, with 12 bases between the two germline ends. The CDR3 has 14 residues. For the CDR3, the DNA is TGTGCCAGTAGCCATGACAGACTCAATCAGCCCCAGCATTTT. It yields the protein CASSHDRLNQPQHF.

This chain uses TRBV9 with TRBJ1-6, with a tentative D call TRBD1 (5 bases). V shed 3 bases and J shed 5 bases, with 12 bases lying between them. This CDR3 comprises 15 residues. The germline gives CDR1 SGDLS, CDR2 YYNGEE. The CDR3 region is CASSGRAVDNSPLHF. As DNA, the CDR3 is TGTGCCAGCAGCGGCAGGGCGGTGGATAATTCACCCCTCCACTTT.

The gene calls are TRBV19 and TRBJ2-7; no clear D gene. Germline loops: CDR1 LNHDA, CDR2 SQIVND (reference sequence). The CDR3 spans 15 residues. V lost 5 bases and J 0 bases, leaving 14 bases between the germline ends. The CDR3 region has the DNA TGTGCCAGTAGTCGCCGTGGCGGCGGCTCCTACGAGCAGTACTTC. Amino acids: CASSRRGGGSYEQYF.

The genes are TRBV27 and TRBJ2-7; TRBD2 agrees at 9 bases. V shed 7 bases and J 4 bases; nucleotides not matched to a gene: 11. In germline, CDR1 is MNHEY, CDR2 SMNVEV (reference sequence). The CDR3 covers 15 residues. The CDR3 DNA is TGTGCCAGCAAGGGAGCGACTAGCGGCCAATACGAGCAGTACTTC. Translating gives CASKGATSGQYEQYF.

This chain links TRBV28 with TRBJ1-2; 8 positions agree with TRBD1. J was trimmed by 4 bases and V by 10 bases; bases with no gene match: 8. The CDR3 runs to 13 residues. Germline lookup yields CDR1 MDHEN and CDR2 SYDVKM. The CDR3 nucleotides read TGTGCCATCCAGACAGGGGTGGGCTATGGCTACACCTTC. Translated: CAIQTGVGYGYTF.

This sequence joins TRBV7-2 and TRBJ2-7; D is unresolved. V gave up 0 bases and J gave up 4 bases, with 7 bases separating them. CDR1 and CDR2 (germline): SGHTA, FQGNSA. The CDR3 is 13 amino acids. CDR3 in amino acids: CASSLARSYEQYF. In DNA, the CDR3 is TGTGCCAGCAGCTTAGCGCGCTCATACGAGCAGTACTTC.

The CDR3 region has the DNA TGTGCCAGCAGCTTAGCGGGGGGTGATGAAAAACTGTTTTTT. Amino acid sequence: CASSLAGGDEKLFF. The J gene is TRBJ1-4, the V gene TRBV7-9; maybe TRBD1 (5 bases). Germline CDR1 is SEHNR and CDR2 is FQNEAQ (reference sequence). This CDR3 is built from 14 residues. With 0 bases removed from V and 6 bases from J, the gap between germline ends came to 8 bases.

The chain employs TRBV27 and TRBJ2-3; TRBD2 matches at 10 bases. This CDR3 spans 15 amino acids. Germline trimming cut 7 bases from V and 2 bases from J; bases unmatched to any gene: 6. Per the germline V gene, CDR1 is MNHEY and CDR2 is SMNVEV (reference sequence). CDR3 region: CASTKLAGNTDTQYF. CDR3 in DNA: TGTGCCAGCACGAAACTAGCGGGGAACACAGATACGCAGTATTTT.

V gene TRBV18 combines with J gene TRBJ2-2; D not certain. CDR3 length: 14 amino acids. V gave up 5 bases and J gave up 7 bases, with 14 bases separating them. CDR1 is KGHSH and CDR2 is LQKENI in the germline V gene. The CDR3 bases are TGTGCCAGCTCAAACAATCGACTGGGCGGGGAGCTGTTTTTT. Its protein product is CASSNNRLGGELFF.

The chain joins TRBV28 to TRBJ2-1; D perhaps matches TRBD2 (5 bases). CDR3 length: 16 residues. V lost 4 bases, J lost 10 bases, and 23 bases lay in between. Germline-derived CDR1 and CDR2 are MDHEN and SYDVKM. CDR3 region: CASSYGVGAGLREQFF. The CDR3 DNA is TGTGCCAGCAGTTATGGGGTGGGAGCAGGACTCAGGGAGCAGTTCTTC.

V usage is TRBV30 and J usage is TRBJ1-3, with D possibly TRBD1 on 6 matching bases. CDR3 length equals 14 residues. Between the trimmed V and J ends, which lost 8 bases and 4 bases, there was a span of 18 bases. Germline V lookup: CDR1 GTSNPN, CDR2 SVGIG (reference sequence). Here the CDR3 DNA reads TGTGCCGGCCAGGGGACGGACCGGGGAAACACCATATATTTT. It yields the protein CAGQGTDRGNTIYF.

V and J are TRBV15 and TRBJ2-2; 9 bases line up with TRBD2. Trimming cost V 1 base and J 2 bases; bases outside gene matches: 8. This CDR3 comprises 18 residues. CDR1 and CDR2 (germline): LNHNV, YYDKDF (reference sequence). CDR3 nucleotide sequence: TGTGCCACCAGCAGAGTAGGGTCTAGCGGGGTTAACACCGGGGAGCTGTTTTTT. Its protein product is CATSRVGSSGVNTGELFF.

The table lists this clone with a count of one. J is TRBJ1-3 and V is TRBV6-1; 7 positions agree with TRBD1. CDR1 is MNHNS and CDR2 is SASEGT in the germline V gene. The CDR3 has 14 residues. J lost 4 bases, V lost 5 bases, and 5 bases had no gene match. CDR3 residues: CASSPQGTGNTIYF. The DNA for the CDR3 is TGTGCCAGCAGTCCACAGGGGACCGGAAACACCATATATTTT.